This T cell receptor beta chain was identified during a study of T cell repertoires in cytomegalovirus infection. Study-level points and caveats: CMV-specific TCR beta clonotypes restricted by HLA-C dominated the ex vivo response. Using cumulative public TCR beta family frequency, the authors identified those who carried CMV together with the relevant HLA.

This clonotype was detected many times. Its antigen remains unidentified. TCRdb used MiXCR to reprocess the reads, holding one entry per CDR3 protein. The table includes around 550,000 distinct CDR3 sequences, roughly 29% detected once. The CDR3 is 13 residues long. The V end was cut by 4 bases, the J end by 5 bases, with 11 bases between. Germline CDR1 and CDR2: SGHTA and FQGNSA. The chain links TRBV7-2 to TRBJ1-2; TRBD1 might be the D (6 bases). The clonotype was recovered from a human donor in good health (CMV status not recorded). Some clones in this sample may be carry-over from other donors' samples. The sequencing input was PBMCs. CDR3 in amino acids: CASSSDRSYGYTF. DNA for the CDR3: TGTGCCAGCAGCTCCGACAGGTCATATGGCTACACCTTC.